This TCR beta chain emerged from a study of T cells in localized non-small cell lung cancer. The study, taken as a whole, reports: Compared with tumor, uninvolved adjacent lung displayed greater T cell clonality, ranking highest overall. Among the top 100 tumor clones, a median about 57 appeared in adjacent lung. Analysis by sequencing included only one tumor region, so heterogeneity remains possible.

Only in-frame clones appear in the TCRdb table, and some are missing; sequencing was by immunoSEQ multiplex PCR. Altogether about 26,000 clones are present, 88% being singletons, with the ten largest covering 11% to 15%. As regards this clone: Its antigen is unidentified.

This CDR3 contains 12 residues. Germline V CDR1 and CDR2: LGHNA, YSLEER. V lost 4 bases and J lost 6, with 10 bases in between. This material consisted of peripheral blood, taken before any cancer treatment. The TCR comes from a female donor of 60 years or more with stage II squamous cell lung carcinoma. This chain uses TRBV4-3 with TRBJ2-7; D might be TRBD1 or TRBD2, each matching 6 bases. The CDR3 DNA sequence: TGCGCCAGCAGCCGAGAGGGGGGCGAGCAGTACTTC. The encoded protein is CASSREGGEQYF.